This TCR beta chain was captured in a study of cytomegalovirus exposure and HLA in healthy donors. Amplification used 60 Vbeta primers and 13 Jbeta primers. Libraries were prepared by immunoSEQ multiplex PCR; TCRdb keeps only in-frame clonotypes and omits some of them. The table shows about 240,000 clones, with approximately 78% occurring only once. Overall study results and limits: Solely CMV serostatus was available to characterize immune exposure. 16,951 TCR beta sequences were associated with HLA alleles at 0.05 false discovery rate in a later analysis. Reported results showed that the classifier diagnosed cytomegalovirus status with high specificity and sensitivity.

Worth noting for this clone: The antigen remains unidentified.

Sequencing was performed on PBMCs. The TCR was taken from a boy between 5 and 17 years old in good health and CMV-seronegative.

The CDR3 reads CTSSLRQGARGYTF. The CDR3, as DNA: TGCACCAGCAGCCTAAGACAGGGGGCGAGGGGCTACACCTTC. The chain combines TRBV1 with TRBJ1-2; the table gives TRBD1 as D, unverified against the DNA. TRBV1 is a pseudogene. This CDR3 is built from 14 residues.